This TCR beta chain was found in a study of human CD8 memory T cell subsets. Comments on this clonotype: Its target is unknown.

This CDR3 is built from 13 residues. CDR1 and CDR2 (germline): MDHEN, SYDVKM. TCR beta libraries were made by UMI-labeled 5' RACE. TCRdb processed the 5' RACE reads again and assigns one entry to each CDR3 protein, with no DNA. Here the sample table reports around 9,700 distinct CDR3 sequences. Study conclusions and caveats: Estimates that used Chao1 suggested higher diversity in stem-like memory T cells than in precursor exhausted T cells.

The V call is TRBV28, the J call TRBJ2-7; TCRdb designates TRBD1, a call that cannot be tested without DNA. This clonotype originated in a human donor in good health. Source material: CD8+ T cells from PBMCs. CDR3 loop: CASSPLDSYEQYF. Together with reference TRBV28 and TRBJ2-7, the CDR3 gives the full variable domain: DVKVTQSSRYLVKRTGEKVFLECVQDMDHENMFWYRQDPGLGLRLIYFSYDVKMKEKGDIPEGYSVSREKKERFSLILESASTNQTSMYLCASSPLDSYEQYFGPGTRLTVT.